The next 26 T cell receptor beta chains were all read from a single sample in a study of control samples from healthy donors and cancer patients. The method was immunoSEQ multiplex PCR; TCRdb's version includes in-frame clones alone and lacks a portion of them. This sample has some 100,000 clones, with about 89% found just once. Material: blood. The receptor source for this set is a man aged 25-45 years in good health.

The CDR3 region has the DNA TGTGCCAGCAGCGTAGCCAGCAATCAGCCCCAGCATTTT. It translates to CASSVASNQPQHF. J is TRBJ1-5 and V is TRBV9; no clear D. CDR3 size: 13 residues. Germline CDR1 SGDLS, CDR2 YYNGEE. V was shortened by 0 bases and J by 1 base, with 2 bases between the two germline ends.

This clone was seen only a few times. The chain links TRBV6-2 or TRBV6-3 to TRBJ1-1; D uncertain. Germline lookup yields CDR1 MNHEY and CDR2 SVGEGT. With 0 bases removed from V and 0 bases from J, the gap between germline ends came to 8 bases. CDR3 length: 15 amino acids. CDR3 DNA: TGTGCCAGCAGTTACTCCGAGGGCATGAACACTGAAGCTTTCTTT. It specifies CASSYSEGMNTEAFF.

The chain joins TRBV14 to TRBJ1-6; TRBD1 is a possible D gene (5 bases). Germline CDR1 reads SGHDN; CDR2 reads FVKESK. The germline V and J ends were trimmed by 4 bases and 10 bases, with 14 bases remaining between them. This CDR3 has 14 residues. The CDR3 nucleotides read TGTGCCAGCAGCCCTCCAGGGAGTCGATCACCCCTCCACTTT. Translated: CASSPPGSRSPLHF.

J is TRBJ1-5 and V is TRBV19, with 7 bases aligning to TRBD1. Germline-derived CDR1 and CDR2 are LNHDA and SQIVND (reference sequence). This CDR3 spans 14 amino acids. V trimming: 5 bases; J trimming: 4 bases; junction bases outside the gene matches: 5. The CDR3 DNA reads as TGTGCCAGTAGTCTGGACAGGCGAAATCAGCCCCAGCATTTT. Translation: CASSLDRRNQPQHF. The variable domain in full, completed from reference TRBV19 and TRBJ1-5, reads DGGITQSPKYLFRKEGQNVTLSCEQNLNHDAMYWYRQDPGQGLRLIYYSQIVNDFQKGDIAEGYSVSREKKESFPLTVTSAQKNPTAFYLCASSLDRRNQPQHFGDGTRLSIL.

The chain employs TRBV3-1 (or the pseudogene TRBV3-2) and TRBJ2-2; a possible D gene is TRBD2 (6 bases). The CDR3 consists of 15 residues. The V end was cut by 4 bases, the J end by 4 bases, with 13 bases between. Germline V gene sequence: CDR1 LGHDT, CDR2 YNNKEL (reference sequence). CDR3 nucleotide sequence: TGTGCCAGCAGCCCCCGACTAGTTTCCACCGGGGAGCTGTTTTTT. Encoded protein: CASSPRLVSTGELFF.

This chain connects TRBV18 to TRBJ1-6, with TRBD1 identical over 8 bases. CDR1 is KGHSH, CDR2 LQKENI, per germline. The CDR3 runs 14 residues. Trimming took 0 bases from V and 14 from J; bases not matched to a gene: 6. The CDR3 DNA sequence: TGTGCCAGCTCACCACCGGGACAGGCGGGATCCCTCCACTTT. Its translation is CASSPPGQAGSLHF.

This clone has just a few counts. The CDR3 loop reads CASSLMLGGVAKNIQYF. CDR3 nucleotide sequence: TGTGCCAGCAGCTTAATGTTGGGGGGGGTAGCCAAAAACATTCAGTACTTC. The chain joins TRBV7-2 to TRBJ2-4; 7 bases fit TRBD2. CDR3 size: 17 residues. V trimming: 2 bases; J trimming: 0 bases; junction bases outside the gene matches: 7. Germline loops: CDR1 SGHTA, CDR2 FQGNSA.

The chain carries TRBV4-1 and TRBJ1-1, with a weak D call TRBD1 (6 bases). Germline CDR1 MGHRA, CDR2 YSYEKL. The germline V and J ends were trimmed by 3 bases and 3 bases, with 14 bases remaining between them. The CDR3 consists of 15 residues. CDR3 residues: CASSHHREADTEAFF. The CDR3 DNA is TGCGCCAGCAGCCATCACAGGGAGGCAGACACTGAAGCTTTCTTT.

The chain has TRBV6-2 or TRBV6-3 and TRBJ1-5, with TRBD1 matching over 9 bases. V shed 4 bases, J shed 4 bases, and the junction held 2 bases outside the gene matches. The CDR3 sequence is 14 residues long. The V gene's germline CDR1 is MNHEY and CDR2 SVGEGT. The CDR3 DNA is TGTGCCAGCAGTTTGGGACAGGGAAATCAGCCCCAGCATTTT. This gives the protein CASSLGQGNQPQHF.

The genes are TRBV6-5 and TRBJ1-6; a weak D match, TRBD1 (5 bases). The germline V gene encodes CDR1 MNHEY and CDR2 SVGAGI. The CDR3 is 14 residues long. V dropped 6 bases and J dropped 5 bases, with 11 bases sitting between them. Here the CDR3 reads CASRAGTNNSPLHF. In nucleotides, the CDR3 is TGTGCCAGCAGAGCGGGGACTAATAATTCACCCCTCCACTTT.

The CDR3 coding sequence is TGTGCCAGCAGCCTGTTGACGGGTTATGGCTACACCTTC. It translates to CASSLLTGYGYTF. This rearrangement joins TRBV7-9 to TRBJ1-2; D is uncertain. Germline CDR1 is SEHNR and CDR2 is FQNEAQ (reference sequence). Trimming removed 5 bases at V and 5 bases at J, with 12 bases between. The CDR3 has 13 residues.

V usage is TRBV11-2 and J usage is TRBJ2-7; the D gene is possibly TRBD1 (6 bases). This CDR3 region has 13 residues. V was shortened by 5 bases and J by 4 bases, with 12 bases between the two germline ends. Germline CDR1 is SGHAT and CDR2 is FQNNGV. The CDR3 DNA reads as TGTGCCAGCAGCGTGACAGGACCTTACGAGCAGTACTTC. Translating it yields CASSVTGPYEQYF.

This rearrangement joins TRBV30 to TRBJ1-2, with 7 bases lining up with TRBD1. Trimming cost V 0 bases and J 8 bases; bases outside gene matches: 6. The CDR3 length is 13 residues. Germline V gene data show CDR1 as GTSNPN and CDR2 as SVGIG (reference sequence). The CDR3 is CAWSVRQGVGYTF. The CDR3 DNA is TGTGCCTGGAGTGTACGACAGGGAGTCGGCTACACCTTC. The complete variable domain, with remaining parts taken from reference TRBV30 and TRBJ1-2, reads SQTIHQWPATLVQPVGSPLSLECTVEGTSNPNLYWYRQAAGRGLQLLFYSVGIGQISSEVPQNLSASRPQDRQFILSSKKLLLSDSGFYLCAWSVRQGVGYTFGSGTRLTVV.

The rearrangement uses TRBV15 and TRBJ1-1; no reliable D call. Germline V CDR1 and CDR2: LNHNV, YYDKDF (reference sequence). Trimming took 0 bases from V and 1 from J, leaving 15 bases between them. The length of the CDR3 is 17 residues. DNA for the CDR3: TGTGCCACCAGCAGAGATTATGAACTGTTTCGGAACACTGAAGCTTTCTTT. Its translation is CATSRDYELFRNTEAFF.

The rearrangement joins TRBV4-3 to TRBJ2-1; 8 nucleotides agree with TRBD2. The CDR3 runs 15 residues. The trim removed 6 bases at V and 1 base at J, leaving 5 bases unmatched. The V gene's germline CDR1 is LGHNA and CDR2 YSLEER. CDR3 nucleotide sequence: TGCGCCAGCAGTAAACTAGCGGATTCCTACAATGAGCAGTTCTTC. Translating it yields CASSKLADSYNEQFF.

V usage is TRBV4-2 and J usage is TRBJ2-7, with TRBD2 identical over 12 bases. Germline V gene data show CDR1 as LGHNA and CDR2 as YNFKEQ. V shed 3 bases, J shed 3 bases, and the junction held 9 bases outside the gene matches. The CDR3 consists of 17 residues. In nucleotides, the CDR3 is TGTGCCAGCAGCCAGATCACCGGGACTAGCGGGTTCTACGAGCAGTACTTC. Its translation is CASSQITGTSGFYEQYF.

The J gene is TRBJ1-1, the V gene TRBV9, with D uncertain. The V end lost 0 bases, the J end lost 4 bases, and 7 bases lay between the germline ends. Germline CDR1 SGDLS, CDR2 YYNGEE. This CDR3 is 13 amino acids long. CDR3 nucleotide sequence: TGTGCCAGCAGCGTAGGTGCGTCCACTGAAGCTTTCTTT. This gives the protein CASSVGASTEAFF.

The gene calls are TRBV18 and TRBJ2-5; the D is unclear. Trimming took 2 bases from V and 5 from J, leaving 9 bases between them. In germline, CDR1 is KGHSH, CDR2 LQKENI. The CDR3 sequence is 13 residues long. The CDR3 nucleotides are TGTGCCAGCTCACCAGGGGAAACGGAGACCCAGTACTTC. Its protein is CASSPGETETQYF.

Only one count was recorded for this clone. This chain joins TRBV19 and TRBJ1-2; no clear D. Germline CDR1 and CDR2: LNHDA and SQIVND (reference sequence). This CDR3 has 12 residues. V gave up 7 bases and J gave up 7 bases, with 13 bases separating them. CDR3 in amino acids: CASNDREGGYTF. CDR3 nucleotides: TGTGCCAGTAATGATCGGGAGGGTGGCTACACCTTC.

The chain employs TRBV30 and TRBJ2-2, with a possible D match to TRBD2 (7 bases). The V end lost 2 bases, the J end lost 0 bases, and 16 bases lay between the germline ends. CDR1 is GTSNPN and CDR2 is SVGIG in the germline V gene (reference sequence). This CDR3 spans 17 amino acids. In DNA, the CDR3 is TGTGCCTGGAGTTTGGGGGGGACATCGCCGAACACCGGGGAGCTGTTTTTT. Translated: CAWSLGGTSPNTGELFF.

The chain joins TRBV28 to TRBJ1-2; D uncertain. In germline, CDR1 is MDHEN, CDR2 SYDVKM. Deletions cut 7 bases from V and 8 bases from J, with 17 bases between. The CDR3 has 13 residues. CDR3 region: CASKWAVGYGYTF. CDR3 nucleotide sequence: TGTGCCAGCAAGTGGGCAGTAGGCTACGGCTACACCTTC.

The V gene is TRBV19, the J gene TRBJ1-6; D call uncertain. The length of the CDR3 is 14 residues. The germline CDR1 and CDR2 sequences are LNHDA and SQIVND (reference sequence). Between the trimmed V and J ends, which lost 3 bases and 6 bases, there was a span of 9 bases. CDR3 amino acids: CASSILEGNSPLHF. In DNA, the CDR3 is TGTGCCAGTAGTATCTTGGAGGGTAATTCACCCCTCCACTTT.

This clone was detected only once. The CDR3 coding sequence is TGTGCCTGGACCGTTGTCCCGAACACTGAAGCTTTCTTT. This sequence encodes CAWTVVPNTEAFF. This chain uses TRBV30 with TRBJ1-1; no firm D call. V was pared by 4 bases and J by 1 base, with 10 bases between. Germline V CDR1 and CDR2: GTSNPN, SVGIG (reference sequence). The CDR3 runs to 13 residues.

The chain links TRBV10-3 to TRBJ1-3; D ambiguous. Trimming cost V 6 bases and J 2 bases, with 11 bases left between them. CDR1 and CDR2 (germline): ENHRY, SYGVKD. There are 14 residues in the CDR3. This CDR3 is CAISGLEAGNTIYF. CDR3 nucleotides: TGTGCCATCAGCGGACTAGAGGCTGGAAACACCATATATTTT.

V is TRBV27 and J is TRBJ1-4; no clear D. Trimming shortened V by 5 bases and J by 5 bases, and 15 bases separated the two germline ends. Germline values: CDR1 MNHEY, CDR2 SMNVEV (reference sequence). This CDR3 contains 15 residues. The CDR3 DNA sequence: TGTGCCAGCAGTACCTCTCGGGAGACCAATGAAAAACTGTTTTTT. It codes for CASSTSRETNEKLFF. Filled out from reference TRBV27 and TRBJ1-4, the complete variable domain reads EAQVTQNPRYLITVTGKKLTVTCSQNMNHEYMSWYRQDPGLGLRQIYYSMNVEVTDKGDVPEGYKVSRKEKRNFPLILESPSPNQTSLYFCASSTSRETNEKLFFGSGTQLSVL.

The rearrangement uses TRBV29-1 and TRBJ2-1; 9 bases line up with TRBD2. With 1 base clipped from V and 7 bases from J, the junction kept 11 bases outside the gene matches. Germline CDR1 reads SQVTM; CDR2 reads ANQGSEA. The CDR3 sequence is 16 residues long. Here the CDR3 DNA reads TGCAGCGTTGAAGGAGTCGCGACTAGCGGAGTTAATGAGCAGTTCTTC. It translates to CSVEGVATSGVNEQFF.